The 9 T cell receptor beta chains in this list originate from one sample, sequenced in a study of OX40 agonist ivuxolimab in advanced cancers. Measured with immunoSEQ multiplex PCR; TCRdb has only the in-frame clones, and not every one. There are fewer than 30,000 clones in the sample; more than 65% occur only once, and 13% to 15% lies in the top ten. Here the sequenced sample was CD4+ or CD8+ T cells sorted from blood, taken in a trial of the OX40 agonist ivuxolimab. The receptors were sampled from an adult with an advanced solid tumor such as melanoma, head and neck, liver or kidney cancer.

The chain combines TRBV29-1 with TRBJ1-1; D remains ambiguous. Looked up from germline, CDR1 is SQVTM and CDR2 is ANQGSEA. V lost 0 bases and J lost 5, with 19 bases in between. The CDR3 runs 16 residues. CDR3 sequence reads: CSVEDFGEGRGTEAFF. In DNA, the CDR3 is TGCAGCGTTGAAGATTTTGGCGAGGGTCGTGGAACTGAAGCTTTCTTT.

The V and J genes are TRBV9 and TRBJ2-2, with TRBD2 matching 11 bases. J gave up 4 bases and V 0 bases, and 5 bases lay outside the gene matches. The CDR3 consists of 17 residues. Looked up from germline, CDR1 is SGDLS and CDR2 is YYNGEE. Here the CDR3 reads CASSVGELAGATGELFF. In DNA, the CDR3 is TGTGCCAGCAGCGTAGGGGAACTAGCGGGGGCCACCGGGGAGCTGTTTTTT.

The chain uses TRBV9 and TRBJ1-1; no reliable D call. CDR3 length equals 17 residues. V gave up 4 bases and J gave up 0 bases, with 19 bases separating them. CDR1 SGDLS and CDR2 YYNGEE come from the germline V gene. CDR3 nucleotide sequence: TGTGCCAGCAGCCTTGGGCCTCAAAAGGAACTGAACACTGAAGCTTTCTTT. This translates into CASSLGPQKELNTEAFF. Combining the CDR3 with reference TRBV9 and TRBJ1-1 gives the whole variable domain DSGVTQTPKHLITATGQRVTLRCSPRSGDLSVYWYQQSLDQGLQFLIQYYNGEERAKGNILERFSAQQFPDLHSELNLSSLELGDSALYFCASSLGPQKELNTEAFFGQGTRLTVV.

This clone was detected a few times. The chain combines TRBV7-9 with TRBJ2-7; the D call may be TRBD1 or TRBD2 (5 bases each). The CDR3 spans 14 residues. Trimming took off 5 bases at V and 2 bases at J, with 13 bases between the two ends. Germline V gene lookup returns CDR1 SEHNR and CDR2 FQNEAQ (reference sequence). The CDR3 DNA follows: TGTGCCAGCAGCCGGGACGGGCCTGCCTACGAGCAGTACTTC. This translates into CASSRDGPAYEQYF.

V and J are TRBV6-6 and TRBJ2-5, with 8 bases that match TRBD2. The J call is uncertain, as TRBJ2-7 better fits the DNA end. Germline-derived CDR1 and CDR2 are MNHNY and SVGAGI (reference sequence). The length of the CDR3 is 15 residues. This CDR3 is CASSSGLAATYEQYF. The CDR3 region has the DNA TGTGCCAGCAGTTCCGGACTAGCCGCCACCTACGAGCAGTACTTC.

The chain is built from TRBV25-1 and TRBJ1-2; 9 bases match TRBD1. With 8 bases clipped from V and 7 bases from J, the junction kept 14 bases outside the gene matches. CDR1 and CDR2 (germline): MGHDK, SYGVNS. The CDR3 extends over 15 amino acids. CDR3 region: CASGTLDRGGRGYTF. The DNA for the CDR3 is TGTGCCAGCGGGACCCTGGACAGGGGCGGACGTGGCTACACCTTC.

This clone showed up just a few times. The CDR3 DNA reads TGTGCCAGCAGCTTAGCGTCGGACACTTACTACGAGCAGTACTTC. Translation gives CASSLASDTYYEQYF. The chain recombines TRBV7-2 with TRBJ2-7; D possibly corresponds to TRBD1 (5 bases). The germline V and J ends were trimmed by 0 bases and 3 bases, with 12 bases remaining between them. CDR3 length: 15 amino acids. The germline CDR1 and CDR2 sequences are SGHTA and FQGNSA.

This clone was seen only a few times. The CDR3: CASSPKQAGWEETQYF. Here the CDR3 DNA reads TGTGCCAGCAGCCCGAAGCAAGCGGGGTGGGAAGAGACCCAGTACTTC. V and J are TRBV13 and TRBJ2-5, with 7 bases aligning to TRBD2. Per the germline V gene, CDR1 is PRHDT and CDR2 is FYEKMQ (reference sequence). Trimming at V came to 5 bases and at J to 3 bases, leaving 12 bases not matched to a gene. The CDR3 is 16 residues long.

This chain uses TRBV7-9 with TRBJ2-3; the D gene is possibly TRBD2 (5 bases). The CDR3 totals 12 residues. The germline V gene has CDR1 SEHNR and CDR2 FQNEAQ (reference sequence). The V and J ends lost 6 bases and 1 base respectively, with 5 bases between them. The CDR3: CASRRGTDTQYF. The DNA for the CDR3 is TGTGCCAGCAGGAGGGGCACAGATACGCAGTATTTT.